The TCR beta chain described here comes from a study of cytomegalovirus exposure and HLA in healthy donors. Study summary: Among the approximately 410 genotyped donors, approximately 80% were placed in the Caucasian-associated ancestry cluster. Overall study results and limits: With later analysis, a missense DCLRE1C variant became linked to TCR beta V- and J-gene trimming. Among the sequence variants, a highly shared cluster was likely an artifact of sequencing.

13 Jbeta primers and 60 Vbeta primers were used for the PCR. This table comes from immunoSEQ multiplex PCR, and its TCRdb copy is limited to in-frame clones, with some not included. The sample includes roughly 140,000 clones, around 79% of them seen just once. As concerns this clone: Its target is not known.

V was pared by 4 bases and J by 4 bases, with 13 bases between. The CDR3 totals 14 residues. CDR1 SGHTA and CDR2 FQGNSA come from the germline V gene. The sequence came from a male donor in good health and CMV-seronegative. The specimen was PBMCs. V is TRBV7-2 and J is TRBJ1-2; D is perhaps TRBD1 (6 bases). The CDR3 region has the DNA TGTGCCAGCAGCTCAGGGGCCACCCCCTATGGCTACACCTTC. As protein: CASSSGATPYGYTF. Using reference TRBV7-2 and TRBJ1-2 for the parts outside the CDR3, the full variable domain is GAGVSQSPSNKVTEKGKDVELRCDPISGHTALYWYRQSLGQGLEFLIYFQGNSAPDKSGLPSDRFSAERTGGSVSTLTIQRTQQEDSAVYLCASSSGATPYGYTFGSGTRLTVV.